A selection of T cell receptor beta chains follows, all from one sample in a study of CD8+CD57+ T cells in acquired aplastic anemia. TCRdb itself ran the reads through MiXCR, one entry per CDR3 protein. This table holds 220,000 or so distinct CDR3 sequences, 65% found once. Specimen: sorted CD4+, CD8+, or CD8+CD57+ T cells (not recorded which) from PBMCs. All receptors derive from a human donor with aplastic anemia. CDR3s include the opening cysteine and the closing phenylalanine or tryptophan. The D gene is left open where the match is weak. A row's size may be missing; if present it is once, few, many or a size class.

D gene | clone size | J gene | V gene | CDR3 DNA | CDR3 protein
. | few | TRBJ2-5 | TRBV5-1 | TGCGCCAGCAGCTTGACTTCGCCGGACCGAGAGACCCAGTACTTC | CASSLTSPDRETQYF
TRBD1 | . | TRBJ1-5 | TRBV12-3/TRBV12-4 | TGTGCCAGCAGTTACAACAGGGGAGGCGATCAGCCCCAGCATTTT | CASSYNRGGDQPQHF
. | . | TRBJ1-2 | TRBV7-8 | TGTGCCAGCAGCTTAGCTCGGGTTAACTATGGCTACACCTTC | CASSLARVNYGYTF
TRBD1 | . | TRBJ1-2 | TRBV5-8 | TGTGCCAGCAGCTTGTCCCCAACAGGGGACCCTACTTACTATGGCTACACCTTC | CASSLSPTGDPTYYGYTF
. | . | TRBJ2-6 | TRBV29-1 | TGCAGCGTTGACGGGCGGCCGGGGGCCAACGTCCTGACTTTC | CSVDGRPGANVLTF
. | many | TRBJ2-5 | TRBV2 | TGTGCCAGCAGTGCGAGGGCTGGGGAGACCCAGTACTTC | CASSARAGETQYF
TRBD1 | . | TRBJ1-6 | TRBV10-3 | TGTGCCATCAGTGAGTCCCGGACAGGGGAGTTTGGGTCACCCCTCCACTTT | CAISESRTGEFGSPLHF
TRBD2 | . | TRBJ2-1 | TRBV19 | TGTGCCAGTAAAGAGCGGGGGAATGAGCAGTTCTTC | CASKERGNEQFF
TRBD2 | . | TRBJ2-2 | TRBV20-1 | TGCAGTGCTCGTACTAGCGGGAGGACCGGGGAGCTGTTTTTT | CSARTSGRTGELFF
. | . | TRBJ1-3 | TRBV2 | TGTGCCAGCAGTGACGGAACCAACTCTGGAAACACCATATATTTT | CASSDGTNSGNTIYF
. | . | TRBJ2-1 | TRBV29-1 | TGCAGCGTTTCCGAAGCCGGGACGGAGAATGAGCAGTTCTTC | CSVSEAGTENEQFF
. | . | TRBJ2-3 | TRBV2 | TGTGCCAGCAGTAAGGGGGAGCGGGGCGGTTGGGAGACAGATACGCAGTATTTT | CASSKGERGGWETDTQYF
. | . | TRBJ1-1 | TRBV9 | TGTGCCAGCAGCCCCCAGAGCCGGGGCGCTGAAGCTTTCTTT | CASSPQSRGAEAFF
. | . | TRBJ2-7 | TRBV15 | TGTGCCACCAGCGGGAGAGGGGGAGGTCACTACGAGCAGTACTTC | CATSGRGGGHYEQYF
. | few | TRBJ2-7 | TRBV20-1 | TGCAGTGCTAGGGACGGAAACTACGAGCAGTACTTC | CSARDGNYEQYF
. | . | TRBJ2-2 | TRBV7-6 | TGTGCCAGCAGCTCCTCGATGATCGGGGAGCTGTTTTTT | CASSSSMIGELFF
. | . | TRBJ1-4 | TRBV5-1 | TGCGCCACCAGGGGCTCAACTAATGAAAAACTGTTTTTT | CATRGSTNEKLFF
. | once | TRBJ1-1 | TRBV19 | TGTGCCAGTAGTGTCCGGGGGACGGTGAACACTGAAGCTTTCTTT | CASSVRGTVNTEAFF
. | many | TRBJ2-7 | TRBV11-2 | TGTGCCAGCAGCTTAGATCGGGCGTCGGGCGAGCAGTACTTC | CASSLDRASGEQYF
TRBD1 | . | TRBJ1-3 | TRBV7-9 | TGTGCCAGCAGCCCGACTACCCGCCGGGACAGACTGAACACCATATATTTT | CASSPTTRRDRLNTIYF
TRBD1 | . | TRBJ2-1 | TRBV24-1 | TGTGCCACCAGTGATGGGACAGGGGCCTACAATGAGCAGTTCTTC | CATSDGTGAYNEQFF
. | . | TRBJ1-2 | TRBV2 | TGTGCCAGTGGCGGAGGTAATCGGGGCGGCTACACCTTC | CASGGGNRGGYTF
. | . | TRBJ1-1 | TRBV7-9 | TGTGCCAGCAGCTTATTCGAGGACACTGAAGCTTTCTTT | CASSLFEDTEAFF
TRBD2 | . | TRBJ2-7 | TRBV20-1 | TGCAGTGCTAGAGATCCTAGCGGGATCTACGAGCAGTACTTC | CSARDPSGIYEQYF
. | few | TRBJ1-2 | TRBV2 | TGTGCCAGCAGTGAGGCCGGGCCTGAATATGGCTACACCTTC | CASSEAGPEYGYTF